The present TCR beta chain was sequenced within a study of cytomegalovirus exposure and HLA in healthy donors. Overall study results and limits: Most sequenced TCRs were rare (though some public TCRs occurred in many donors). Solely CMV serostatus was available to characterize immune exposure. A later analysis linked a missense DCLRE1C variant to TCR beta V- and J-gene trimming.

PCR amplification relied on 60 Vbeta primers (plus 13 Jbeta primers). Clones were sequenced by immunoSEQ multiplex PCR, and TCRdb holds only the in-frame ones, with some missing. The table shows fewer than 250,000 clones, with roughly 83% occurring only once. In the case of this clone: What it recognizes is unknown.

The germline CDR1 and CDR2 sequences are ENHRY and SYGVKD. This CDR3 has 14 residues. The V gene lost 4 bases and the J gene lost 4 bases, with 13 bases spanning the gap. Donors in the study were healthy people who gave bone marrow. The source of this sequence is a male donor in good health and CMV-seropositive. V gene TRBV10-3 combines with J gene TRBJ1-1; possible D gene TRBD1, 6 bases. Sequencing was done on a sample of PBMCs. In nucleotides, the CDR3 is TGTGCCATCAGTGGGGGGGGCTCTGCCACTGAAGCTTTCTTT. This codes for CAISGGGSATEAFF.